This passage covers 12 T cell receptor beta chains from one sample sequenced in a study of PD-1 blockade in classical Hodgkin lymphoma. Some clones are missing from TCRdb's copy, which holds only in-frame ones; the method was immunoSEQ multiplex PCR. In the table there are 30,000 to 35,000 clones, around 90% of which are singletons. All patients relapsed after autologous stem cell transplantation, and brentuximab vedotin exposure varied. Purified CD4+ T cells were obtained from thawed PBMCs through magnetic negative selection. The sample was CD4+ T cells from blood, taken at baseline. These receptors were taken from a human donor with classical Hodgkin lymphoma.

The rearrangement joins TRBV27 to TRBJ2-7; TRBD2 matches 11 bases. V gave up 3 bases and J gave up 2 bases; unmatched junction bases: 6. This CDR3 region has 16 residues. In germline, CDR1 is MNHEY, CDR2 SMNVEV (reference sequence). The CDR3 coding sequence is TGTGCCAGCAGTTTCCGTGGGACTAGCGGCCCCTACGAGCAGTACTTC. It is translated as CASSFRGTSGPYEQYF.

The chain combines TRBV10-3 with TRBJ1-4; weak D call: TRBD1 (5 bases). Germline V lookup: CDR1 ENHRY, CDR2 SYGVKD. The germline V and J ends were trimmed by 8 bases and 0 bases, with 10 bases remaining between them. The CDR3 consists of 14 residues. The CDR3 region is CAIGAAATNEKLFF. DNA of the CDR3: TGTGCCATCGGGGCAGCAGCAACTAATGAAAAACTGTTTTTT.

The rearrangement uses TRBV29-1 and TRBJ2-1; D gene ambiguous. V was cut by 7 bases and J by 6 bases, with 13 bases left in between. The CDR3 sequence is 12 residues long. Per the germline V gene, CDR1 is SQVTM and CDR2 is ANQGSEA. The CDR3 DNA is TGCAGCGCCGCAGTGGTTTTCAATGAGCAGTTCTTC. It encodes CSAAVVFNEQFF.

The chain joins TRBV11-3 to TRBJ2-2; D is ambiguous. The germline V and J ends were trimmed by 5 bases and 5 bases, with 9 bases remaining between them. CDR1 and CDR2 (germline): SGHNT, YENEEA. The CDR3 runs to 13 residues. CDR3 protein: CASSLSRTGELFF. CDR3 nucleotide sequence: TGTGCCAGCAGCCTTAGCCGGACCGGGGAGCTGTTTTTT.

The J gene is TRBJ2-1, the V gene TRBV4-1, with a tentative D call TRBD1 (6 bases). The CDR3 consists of 15 residues. Trimming stripped 1 base from V and 4 bases from J, with 11 bases between. Germline-derived CDR1 and CDR2 are MGHRA and YSYEKL. CDR3 nucleotides: TGCGCCAGCAGCCAAGGCCGGACAGAATACAATGAGCAGTTCTTC. Protein: CASSQGRTEYNEQFF.

The V call is TRBV5-1, the J call TRBJ2-3, with 11 bases fitting TRBD2. Germline V lookup: CDR1 SGHRS, CDR2 YFSETQ. J lost 5 bases, V lost 4 bases, and 9 bases had no gene match. The CDR3 extends over 16 amino acids. CDR3 nucleotides: TGCGCCAGCAGCCCGGAGGGGCTAGCGGGAGGAGATACGCAGTATTTT. Protein product: CASSPEGLAGGDTQYF.

This clone was counted a single time. The CDR3 loop reads CASSPGTSGNPTTHYEQYF. The CDR3 coding sequence is TGTGCCAGCAGCCCCGGGACTAGCGGGAACCCCACCACCCATTACGAGCAGTACTTC. The chain links TRBV5-8 to TRBJ2-7; 13 nucleotides align to TRBD2. Germline trimming cut 4 bases from V and 4 bases from J; bases unmatched to any gene: 17. The CDR3 sequence is 19 residues long. Germline CDR1 is SGHTS and CDR2 is YDEGEE.

The rearrangement links TRBV21-1 to TRBJ2-1; the D call of TRBD1 is as the table states it, not checked on the DNA. TRBV21-1 corresponds to a pseudogene. The CDR3 is 15 amino acids. In DNA, the CDR3 is TGTGCCAGCAGCTTCCAGGGTTATCTCTACAATGAGCAGTTCTTC. It is translated as CASSFQGYLYNEQFF.

This clone has only a few counts. The chain has TRBV29-1 and TRBJ2-7; D uncertain. The CDR3 extends over 13 amino acids. The germline CDR1 and CDR2 sequences are SQVTM and ANQGSEA. V gave up 7 bases and J gave up 0 bases, with 13 bases separating them. Here the CDR3 reads CSAWDPRSYEQYF. In nucleotides, the CDR3 is TGCAGCGCATGGGATCCCCGCTCCTACGAGCAGTACTTC.

This chain connects TRBV18 to TRBJ2-7, with 10 bases fitting TRBD2. Germline V gene data show CDR1 as KGHSH and CDR2 as LQKENI. With 6 bases clipped from V and 6 bases from J, the junction kept 14 bases outside the gene matches. The CDR3 is made up of 16 amino acids. CDR3 amino acids: CASSPIGGLAGVEQYF. CDR3 sequence (DNA): TGTGCCAGCTCCCCAATTGGGGGGCTAGCGGGAGTCGAGCAGTACTTC.

The chain employs TRBV2 and TRBJ1-5, with D maybe TRBD1 (6 bases). CDR1 SNHLY and CDR2 FYNNEI come from the germline V gene. The germline V and J ends were trimmed by 5 bases and 6 bases, with 17 bases remaining between them. The CDR3 covers 15 residues. CDR3 coding DNA: TGTGCCAGCAGTCAAGAGGGGGGGCTCAGTCAGCCCCAGCATTTT. Translating it yields CASSQEGGLSQPQHF.

This chain uses TRBV5-1 with TRBJ1-1; no clear D. Trimming shortened V by 0 bases and J by 2 bases, and 8 bases separated the two germline ends. Germline V gene data show CDR1 as SGHRS and CDR2 as YFSETQ. The CDR3 runs to 14 residues. The CDR3 bases are TGCGCCAGCAGCTTGGAGGGATCCAACACTGAAGCTTTCTTT. Translation: CASSLEGSNTEAFF.